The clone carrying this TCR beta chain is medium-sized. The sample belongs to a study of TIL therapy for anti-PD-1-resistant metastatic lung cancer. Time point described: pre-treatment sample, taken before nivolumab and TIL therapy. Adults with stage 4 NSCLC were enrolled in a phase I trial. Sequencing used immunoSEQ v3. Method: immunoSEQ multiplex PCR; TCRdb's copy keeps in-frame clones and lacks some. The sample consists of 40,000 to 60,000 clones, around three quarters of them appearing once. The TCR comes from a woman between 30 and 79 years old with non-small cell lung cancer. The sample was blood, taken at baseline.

CDR3 DNA sequence: TGCACCGCCGGGACAGGGGATGGCTACACCTTC. Encoded protein: CTAGTGDGYTF. The genes are TRBV29-1 and TRBJ1-2, with 10 bases identical to TRBD1. The V gene's germline CDR1 is SQVTM and CDR2 ANQGSEA. The CDR3 totals 11 residues.